The 24 T cell receptor beta chains in this list originate from one sample, sequenced in a study of CD8+CD57+ T cells in acquired aplastic anemia. Both TCR beta VDJ combination and CDR3 sequence profiling were carried out. Genomic DNA was the template for this profiling. TCRdb fed the reads into MiXCR, producing one record per CDR3 protein. The sample lists roughly 260,000 distinct CDR3 sequences, around 43% occurring once. It was patients with CD8+CD57+ cell expansion by flow cytometry who were chosen for sequencing. Specimen: sorted CD4+, CD8+, or CD8+CD57+ T cells (not recorded which) from PBMCs. All receptors come from a human donor with aplastic anemia.

This clonotype was observed at least ten times. This CDR3 reads CASSHIWGSNTGELFF. CDR3 in DNA: TGTGCCAGCAGCCACATCTGGGGGTCTAACACCGGGGAGCTGTTTTTT. V and J are TRBV14 and TRBJ2-2; D is tentatively TRBD1 or TRBD2 (5 bases each). Germline CDR1 is SGHDN and CDR2 is FVKESK. The V and J ends lost 3 bases and 2 bases respectively, with 13 bases between them. This CDR3 spans 16 amino acids.

This chain joins TRBV7-9 and TRBJ2-5, with unresolved D. V lost 5 bases and J lost 1, with 11 bases in between. Germline V CDR1 and CDR2: SEHNR, FQNEAQ (reference sequence). CDR3 length equals 14 residues. DNA for the CDR3: TGTGCCAGCAGCGCACGCCAATTCCAAGAGACCCAGTACTTC. It is translated as CASSARQFQETQYF.

This clonotype was seen only a few times. This chain uses TRBV2 with TRBJ1-1; D gene uncertain. This CDR3 region has 16 residues. Germline V gene lookup returns CDR1 SNHLY and CDR2 FYNNEI. V lost 8 bases and J lost 1, with 20 bases in between. The CDR3 DNA sequence: TGTGCCAGCTCACCCCCGATTTTGGTGAGGAACACTGAAGCTTTCTTT. It is translated as CASSPPILVRNTEAFF. Full variable domain (missing parts from reference TRBV2 and TRBJ1-1): EPEVTQTPSHQVTQMGQEVILRCVPISNHLYFYWYRQILGQKVEFLVSFYNNEISEKSEIFDDQFSVERPDGSNFTLKIRSTKLEDSAMYFCASSPPILVRNTEAFFGQGTRLTVV.

This clonotype has at least ten counts. The chain recombines TRBV6-5 with TRBJ1-2; TRBD1 matches at 7 bases. Germline V gene sequence: CDR1 MNHEY, CDR2 SVGAGI. The CDR3 loop spans 13 amino acids. Trimming cost V 4 bases and J 4 bases; bases outside gene matches: 3. DNA for the CDR3: TGTGCCAGCAGTTCAGGGGGAACCTATGGCTACACCTTC. Residues: CASSSGGTYGYTF.

This clonotype has just a few counts. The chain links TRBV27 to TRBJ1-1; possibly TRBD1 for D (5 bases). This CDR3 has 13 amino acids. Germline V lookup: CDR1 MNHEY, CDR2 SMNVEV (reference sequence). Trimming removed 3 bases at V and 4 bases at J, with 9 bases between. The CDR3 loop reads CASSFGGLTEAFF. Written as DNA, the CDR3 is TGTGCCAGCAGTTTCGGGGGACTCACTGAAGCTTTCTTT.

This sequence joins TRBV10-3 and TRBJ1-1; a possible D gene is TRBD1 (5 bases). The CDR3 spans 17 residues. V was pared by 1 base and J by 0 bases, with 15 bases between. Germline CDR1 reads ENHRY; CDR2 reads SYGVKD. The DNA of the CDR3 is TGTGCCATCAGTGAGTTCGCAGGGACGGACATGAACACTGAAGCTTTCTTT. As protein: CAISEFAGTDMNTEAFF.

Remarks on this clonotype: A single base separates this from a much larger clone, so it may be a read error. The chain links TRBV7-9 to TRBJ2-3; TRBD2 aligns across 12 bases. The CDR3 has 18 amino acids. V lost 5 bases and J lost 4; bases outside the gene matches: 13. Germline V gives CDR1 SEHNR, CDR2 FQNEAQ (reference sequence). The CDR3 DNA follows: TGTGCCAGCAGCCAATCTAGCGGGGGGGGCTCTCGTCCAGATACGCAGTATTTT. Translating gives CASSQSSGGGSRPDTQYF. Combining the CDR3 with reference TRBV7-9 and TRBJ2-3 gives the whole variable domain DTGVSQNPRHKITKRGQNVTFRCDPISEHNRLYWYRQTLGQGPEFLTYFQNEAQLEKSRLLSDRFSAERPKGSFSTLEIQRTEQGDSAMYLCASSQSSGGGSRPDTQYFGPGTRLTVL.

The chain has TRBV9 and TRBJ2-7; possible D gene TRBD1, 7 bases. V was clipped by 0 bases and J by 0 bases, with 13 bases between them. From germline, CDR1 is SGDLS and CDR2 YYNGEE. The CDR3 runs to 16 residues. CDR3: CASSVGAGGSSYEQYF. Written as DNA, the CDR3 is TGTGCCAGCAGCGTAGGGGCAGGGGGGAGCTCCTACGAGCAGTACTTC.

The chain is built from TRBV2 and TRBJ2-7; TRBD2 might be the D (6 bases). CDR1 is SNHLY and CDR2 is FYNNEI in the germline V gene. There are 15 residues in the CDR3. The V and J ends lost 6 bases and 3 bases respectively, with 18 bases between them. The CDR3 DNA follows: TGTGCCAGCAGAGAGATGACTAGTACCAACTACGAGCAGTACTTC. Its translation: CASREMTSTNYEQYF.

This sequence joins TRBV24-1 and TRBJ2-2; TRBD1 agrees at 7 bases. The junction had 3 bases not matched to a gene; V was cut back by 5 bases and J by 1 base. The CDR3 runs to 15 residues. Germline CDR1 is KGHDR and CDR2 is SFDVKD. The CDR3: CATSGRQGNTGELFF. The CDR3 nucleotides read TGTGCCACCAGTGGACGACAGGGGAACACCGGGGAGCTGTTTTTT.

This clonotype was counted many times. The V and J genes are TRBV5-1 and TRBJ2-5, with 9 nucleotides matching TRBD2. Looked up from germline, CDR1 is SGHRS and CDR2 is YFSETQ. Trimming removed 4 bases from V and 0 bases from J; junction bases left unmatched: 4. The CDR3 is made up of 15 amino acids. Written as DNA, the CDR3 is TGCGCCAGCAGCATACGACTAGCGGACCAAGAGACCCAGTACTTC. As protein: CASSIRLADQETQYF.

This clonotype was found many times. V gene TRBV7-3 combines with J gene TRBJ1-1; D not certain. Germline CDR1 SGHTA, CDR2 FQGTGA. Trimming removed 2 bases at V and 4 bases at J, with 17 bases between. The CDR3 has 16 amino acids. The DNA of the CDR3 is TGTGCCAGCAGCTTAGTTGGCAGCGTGGGGATCACTGAAGCTTTCTTT. It translates to CASSLVGSVGITEAFF.

This clonotype showed up just a few times. The CDR3 protein is CASSVTGTSGRERYEQYF. The CDR3 bases are TGCGCCAGCAGTGTGACCGGGACTAGCGGGAGGGAGAGGTACGAGCAGTACTTC. The chain has TRBV10-1 and TRBJ2-7, with 16 positions matching TRBD2. This CDR3 comprises 18 residues. Germline values: CDR1 WNHNN, CDR2 SYGVQD (reference sequence). The junction had 10 bases not matched to a gene; V was cut back by 4 bases and J by 4 bases.

A note on this clonotype: A much larger clone is a single base away; this may be a read error. This chain uses TRBV6-6 with TRBJ1-2, with D possibly being TRBD1 (5 bases). Trimming took off 5 bases at V and 9 bases at J, with 22 bases between the two ends. Germline CDR1 and CDR2: MNHNY and SVGAGI (reference sequence). This CDR3 has 15 residues. Here the CDR3 DNA reads TGTGCCAGCAGTGAAGGCCTAGGACTTGGGGGGAGCTACACCTTC. Protein product: CASSEGLGLGGSYTF.

CDR3 in amino acids: CASSGGQGQRGNEQYF. CDR3 nucleotide sequence: TGTGCCAGCAGCGGGGGACAGGGGCAGAGAGGGAACGAGCAGTACTTC. The rearrangement uses TRBV9 and TRBJ2-7; the match to TRBD1 covers 10 bases. This CDR3 spans 16 amino acids. V was clipped by 3 bases and J by 5 bases; unmatched bases: 11. Germline V lookup: CDR1 SGDLS, CDR2 YYNGEE.

This clonotype was picked up one time. The V call is TRBV7-3, the J call TRBJ1-2; D is undetermined. CDR1 is SGHTA and CDR2 is FQGTGA in the germline V gene. Trimming took off 4 bases at V and 8 bases at J, with 14 bases between the two ends. This CDR3 is built from 13 residues. The CDR3 DNA reads TGTGCCAGCAGCTCTCTGGGCGCGGAGGGCTACACCTTC. Its protein is CASSSLGAEGYTF.

This clonotype was seen only a few times. Just one base apart from a much larger clone, this may be a read error. The chain joins TRBV9 to TRBJ1-3; D call uncertain. The CDR3 runs 14 residues. Germline loops: CDR1 SGDLS, CDR2 YYNGEE. The CDR3 DNA reads as TGTGTCAGCGGAAGCACCCTCTCTGGAAACACCATATATTTT. It specifies CVSGSTLSGNTIYF.

This clonotype was seen repeatedly, ten times or more. The chain uses TRBV12-3 or TRBV12-4 and TRBJ2-7; D is perhaps TRBD1 (5 bases). This CDR3 is 15 amino acids long. With 3 bases removed from V and 0 bases from J, the gap between germline ends came to 12 bases. The CDR3 coding sequence is TGTGCCAGCAGTTTTTCTCGGCAGGGCTCCTACGAGCAGTACTTC. It is translated as CASSFSRQGSYEQYF.

This clonotype was counted only a few times. The chain joins TRBV4-1 to TRBJ1-5, with D hard to call. The CDR3 runs 17 residues. V dropped 1 base and J dropped 1 base, with 14 bases sitting between them. Germline V gives CDR1 MGHRA, CDR2 YSYEKL. The CDR3: CASSQAPSGSSNQPQHF. CDR3 in DNA: TGCGCCAGCAGCCAAGCCCCCAGCGGGTCGAGCAATCAGCCCCAGCATTTT.

This clonotype has a count of ten or more. The chain combines TRBV6-2 or TRBV6-3 with TRBJ1-1; no reliable D call. Germline CDR1 reads MNHEY; CDR2 reads SVGEGT. CDR3 size: 15 residues. Trimming pared 5 bases from V and 5 bases from J, leaving 18 bases between. CDR3 sequence: CASSQIESGSTEAFF. The CDR3 bases are TGTGCCAGCAGTCAAATTGAGTCGGGGTCTACTGAAGCTTTCTTT.

The sample holds many counts of this clonotype. CDR3 region: CASSDLGALYEQYF. The DNA for the CDR3 is TGTGCCAGCAGTGACTTGGGGGCTCTTTACGAGCAGTACTTC. The V call is TRBV2, the J call TRBJ2-7, with D possibly TRBD1 on 6 matching bases. Per the germline V gene, CDR1 is SNHLY and CDR2 is FYNNEI. Between the trimmed V and J ends, which lost 3 bases and 4 bases, there was a span of 13 bases. The CDR3 totals 14 residues. Full variable domain (outside the CDR3, taken from reference TRBV2 and TRBJ2-7): EPEVTQTPSHQVTQMGQEVILRCVPISNHLYFYWYRQILGQKVEFLVSFYNNEISEKSEIFDDQFSVERPDGSNFTLKIRSTKLEDSAMYFCASSDLGALYEQYFGPGTRLTVT.

Concerning this clonotype itself: At one end the junction does not follow the germline gene, possibly because of a read error. The genes are TRBV7-3 and TRBJ2-7; 8 bases match TRBD2. This CDR3 has 16 amino acids. CDR1 and CDR2 from the germline V gene are SGHTA and FQGTGA. The CDR3 loop is CASSQEDSGAPNEQHF. The DNA for the CDR3 is TGTGCCAGCAGCCAAGAAGATAGCGGGGCTCCGAATGAGCAGCACTTC.

V is TRBV10-3 and J is TRBJ2-1, with 10 bases that match TRBD2. The trim removed 5 bases at V and 0 bases at J, leaving 7 bases unmatched. Per the germline V gene, CDR1 is ENHRY and CDR2 is SYGVKD. The CDR3 has 17 residues. The CDR3: CAISWTSGLGSYNEQFF. The CDR3 coding sequence is TGTGCCATCAGTTGGACTAGCGGATTGGGCTCCTACAATGAGCAGTTCTTC.

As concerns this clonotype: Given a much more abundant clone one base away, this may be a read error. The chain uses TRBV7-9 and TRBJ2-4; D perhaps matches TRBD2 (6 bases). The V gene's germline CDR1 is SEHNR and CDR2 FQNEAQ (reference sequence). This CDR3 comprises 15 residues. The CDR3 DNA follows: TGTGCCAGCAGCTCAGATCCACTAGCCAAAAACATTCAGCACTTC. This codes for CASSSDPLAKNIQHF.